This T cell receptor beta chain came from a study of cytomegalovirus exposure and HLA in healthy donors. Germline V gives CDR1 MNHNY, CDR2 SVGAGI (reference sequence). V shed 0 bases and J shed 1 base, with 6 bases lying between them. The CDR3 runs to 14 residues. Study-level points and caveats: The study dropped some indistinguishable V segments, TRBV6-2 and TRBV6-3 among them. 16,951 TCR beta sequences were associated with HLA alleles at 0.05 false discovery rate in a later analysis.

The PCR had 60 Vbeta and 13 Jbeta primers. Libraries were prepared by immunoSEQ multiplex PCR; TCRdb keeps only in-frame clonotypes and omits some of them. The sample is made up of some 21,000 clones, and the top ten hold 22% of it. Regarding this clone: Its antigen is undetermined.

The specimen sequenced was PBMCs. The receptor was derived from a man between 60 and 70 years old in good health and CMV-seropositive. The rearrangement joins TRBV6-6 to TRBJ1-1; perhaps TRBD1 as D (6 bases). In nucleotides, the CDR3 is TGTGCCAGCAGTTACTCGACAGGGAACACTGAAGCTTTCTTT. Translation gives CASSYSTGNTEAFF.